This TCR beta chain was obtained from a study of blood T cell repertoires in COVID-19 (dated by TCRdb to about 2020). For the study in its entirety: Samples from collaborators originated in the United States, Italy and Spain and spanned both the acute and convalescent phases of COVID-19. The material from the prospective study consisted of cDNA or gDNA derived from T cells, B-cell-depleted T cells, or PBMCs. The dataset comprised deeply sampled blood TCRbeta repertoires from subjects exposed to, actively infected with, or recovered from COVID-19. A freely available public database, intended as a resource for researchers studying the immune response to SARS-CoV-2, is where the repertoires were released. Samples came from the ongoing ImmuneRACE study (first 160 participants) plus 1,254 subjects from 6 global collaborators. Nearly every sample came with metadata listing a de-identified subject ID, COVID-19 status, age in years and sex. Where available, HLA class I and class II types were taken from metadata supplied by the sample provider and were not determined by assay-based typing. Overall study results and their limits: The amount of clinical and demographic metadata varied by source and participant and was provided uncurated.

TCRbeta CDR3 regions were amplified from genomic DNA by means of the immunoSEQ Assay, a bias-controlled multiplex PCR. The study's own analysis went as follows. Within the assay, amplification of reference gene primers was used to estimate how many nucleated cells each sample contained. To quantify the absolute abundance of each unique TCRbeta CDR3 rearrangement, sequence reads were collapsed and filtered. For each sample, productive Simpson clonality was calculated as the square root of Simpson's diversity index across productive rearrangements. Imported from immuneACCESS, the table was reduced by TCRdb to in-frame sequences with V and J called. These copies leave out some clones; in studies compared against another copy, an unresolved V gene accounts for under half, and the cause of the remainder is not known. V and J calls and clone size come straight from that table; D and trimming were deduced from the DNA. The sample table holds roughly 140,000 clones, of which 80% were seen once. The top ten clonotypes cover approximately 12% of the sample.

V has 6 bases trimmed and J has 5 bases trimmed; junction bases matching no gene number 14. The germline V gene provides CDR1 ENHRY and CDR2 SYGVKD. There are 17 amino acids in the CDR3, from cysteine to phenylalanine inclusive. The entry retains the CDR3 DNA only, 51 bases that are in frame from base 1. Whole blood was collected in K2EDTA tubes by collaborating institutions according to the institutions' own protocols. Collaborator samples were shipped for TCRbeta analysis as frozen whole blood, isolated PBMCs, or DNA extracted from either sample type. On this clone: This clone's antigen is unknown. No base quality information exists; no much larger clone differs at one position.

The chain was built from TRBV10-3 and TRBJ2-5; TRBD1 agrees with 11 junctional bases. The source material was peripheral blood. This sequence was found in a man aged 55 to 70 with active or convalescent COVID-19. This receptor has the CDR3 CAISDDTGTGGLETQYF. The DNA sequence is given as TGTGCCATCAGCGATGACACCGGGACAGGGGGATTGGAGACCCAGTACTTC.